The clone carrying this TCR beta chain was recorded a few times. The CDR3 covers 15 residues. Trimming removed 0 bases at V and 5 bases at J, with 15 bases between. CDR1 and CDR2 from the germline V gene are SGHRS and YFSETQ. The data belong to a study of CD8 T cells in ankylosing spondylitis. TCRdb reprocessed the 5' RACE reads with MiXCR, giving one entry per CDR3 protein. The table has 290,000 or so distinct CDR3 sequences, around 21% seen once; the top ten hold about 3.7%. This clonotype originated in a female donor with ankylosing spondylitis or in good health (not recorded which). The chain is built from TRBV5-1 and TRBJ2-7; perhaps TRBD2 as D (7 bases). The material sequenced was blood, either unsorted or a sorted T cell fraction (not recorded which). As DNA, the CDR3 is TGCGCCAGCAGCTTGGTTGGGGGCGGGAGCCACGAGCAGTACTTC. Its protein product is CASSLVGGGSHEQYF.